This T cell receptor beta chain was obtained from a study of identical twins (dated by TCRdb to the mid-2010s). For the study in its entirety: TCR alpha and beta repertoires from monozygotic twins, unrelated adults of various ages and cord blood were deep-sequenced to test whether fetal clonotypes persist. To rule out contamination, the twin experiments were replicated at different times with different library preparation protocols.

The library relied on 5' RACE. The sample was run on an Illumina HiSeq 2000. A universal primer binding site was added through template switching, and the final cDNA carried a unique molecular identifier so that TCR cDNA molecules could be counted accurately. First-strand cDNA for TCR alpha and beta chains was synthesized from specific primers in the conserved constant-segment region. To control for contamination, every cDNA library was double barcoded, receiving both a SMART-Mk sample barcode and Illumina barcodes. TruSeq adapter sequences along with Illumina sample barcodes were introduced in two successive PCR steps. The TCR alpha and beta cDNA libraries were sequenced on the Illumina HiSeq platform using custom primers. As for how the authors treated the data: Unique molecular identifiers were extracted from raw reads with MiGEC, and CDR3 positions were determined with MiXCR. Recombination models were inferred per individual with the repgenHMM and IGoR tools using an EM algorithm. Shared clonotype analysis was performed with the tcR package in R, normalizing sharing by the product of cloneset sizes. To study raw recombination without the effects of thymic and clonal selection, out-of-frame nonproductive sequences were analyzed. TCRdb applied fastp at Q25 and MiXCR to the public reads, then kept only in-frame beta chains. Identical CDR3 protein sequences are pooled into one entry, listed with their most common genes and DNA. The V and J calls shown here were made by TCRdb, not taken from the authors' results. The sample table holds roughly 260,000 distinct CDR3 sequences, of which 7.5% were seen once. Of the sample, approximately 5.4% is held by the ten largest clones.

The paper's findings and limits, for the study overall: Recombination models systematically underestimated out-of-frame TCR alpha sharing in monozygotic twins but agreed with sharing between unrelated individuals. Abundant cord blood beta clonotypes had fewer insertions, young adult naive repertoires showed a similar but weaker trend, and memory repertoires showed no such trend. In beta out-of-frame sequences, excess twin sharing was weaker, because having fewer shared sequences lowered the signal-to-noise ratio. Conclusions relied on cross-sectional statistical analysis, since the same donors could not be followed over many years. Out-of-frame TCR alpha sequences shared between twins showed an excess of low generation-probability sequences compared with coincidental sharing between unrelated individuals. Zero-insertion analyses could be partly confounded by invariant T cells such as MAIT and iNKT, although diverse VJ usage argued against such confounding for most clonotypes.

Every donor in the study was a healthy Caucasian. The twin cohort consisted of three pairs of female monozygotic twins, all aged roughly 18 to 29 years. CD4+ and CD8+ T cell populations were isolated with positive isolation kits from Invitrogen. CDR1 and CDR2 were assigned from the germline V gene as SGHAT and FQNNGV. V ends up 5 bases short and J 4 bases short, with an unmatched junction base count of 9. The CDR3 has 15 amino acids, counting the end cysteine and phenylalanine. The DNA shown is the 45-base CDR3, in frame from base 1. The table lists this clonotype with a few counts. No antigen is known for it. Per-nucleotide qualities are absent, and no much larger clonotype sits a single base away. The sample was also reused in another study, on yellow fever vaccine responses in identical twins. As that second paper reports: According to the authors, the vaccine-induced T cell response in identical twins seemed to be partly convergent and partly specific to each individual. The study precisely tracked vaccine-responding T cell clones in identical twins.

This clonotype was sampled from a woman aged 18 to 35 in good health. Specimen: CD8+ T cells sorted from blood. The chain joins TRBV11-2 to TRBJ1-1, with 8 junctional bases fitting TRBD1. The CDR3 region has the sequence CASSPPDRAGTEAFF. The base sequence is TGTGCCAGCAGCCCCCCGGACAGGGCGGGCACTGAAGCTTTCTTT. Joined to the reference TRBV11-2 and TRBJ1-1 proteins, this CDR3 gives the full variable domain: EAGVAQSPRYKIIEKRQSVAFWCNPISGHATLYWYQQILGQGPKLLIQFQNNGVVDDSQLPKDRFSAERLKGVDSTLKIQPAKLEDSAVYLCASSPPDRAGTEAFFGQGTRLTVV.